This TCR beta chain comes out of a study of response to subunit inactivated influenza vaccine. General study findings and limits: Authors suggested each seasonal influenza vaccination recruits few new T cells.

V lost 5 bases to trimming and J lost 1 base, with 10 bases between them. CDR3 length: 14 amino acids. The germline V gene encodes CDR1 SGHTA and CDR2 FQGNSA. TCRdb called the RT-PCR reads again in MiXCR, with one record for every CDR3 protein. Of around 600,000 distinct CDR3 sequences listed, about 11% are singletons. This clonotype was found many times. Its target is unknown. These data also formed part of another study, on T cells expressing NK-cell markers. Turning to that study: Generation of TCR beta cDNA was performed by 5'RACE template switching incorporating UMIs. The eight sequenced donors comprised seven who were HCMV-seropositive and one who was seronegative. What restricted sorting to alpha-beta TCR T cells in several experiments was an anti-gamma-delta TCR antibody. The CD3+CD56-NKG2C+ fraction of several donors was also led by these clonotypes.

The sample in question was PBMCs from blood, obtained on the day of vaccination. The source of this sequence is a man aged 45-60 years who received an inactivated influenza vaccine. The chain links TRBV7-2 to TRBJ2-3; tentatively, D is TRBD1 (6 bases). The CDR3 nucleotides read TGTGCCAGCAGCCTCCGACAGGGCACAGATACGCAGTATTTT. Amino acids: CASSLRQGTDTQYF.